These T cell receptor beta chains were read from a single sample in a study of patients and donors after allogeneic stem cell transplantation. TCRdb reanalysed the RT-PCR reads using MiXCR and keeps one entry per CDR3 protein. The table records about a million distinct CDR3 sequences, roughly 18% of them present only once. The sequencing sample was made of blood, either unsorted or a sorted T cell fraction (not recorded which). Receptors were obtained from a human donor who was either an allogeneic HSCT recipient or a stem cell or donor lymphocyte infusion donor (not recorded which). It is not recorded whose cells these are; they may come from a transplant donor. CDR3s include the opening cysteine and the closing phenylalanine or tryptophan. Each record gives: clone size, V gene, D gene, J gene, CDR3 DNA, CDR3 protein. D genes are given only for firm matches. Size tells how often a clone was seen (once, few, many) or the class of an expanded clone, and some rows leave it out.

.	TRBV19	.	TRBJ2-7	TGTGCCAGTAGTGCCTCTAGCGACTTCTACGAGCAGTACTTC	CASSASSDFYEQYF
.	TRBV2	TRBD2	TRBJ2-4	TGTGCCAGCAGGCCATCTGCGGGAGAGCTAGCCAAAAACATTCAGTACTTC	CASRPSAGELAKNIQYF
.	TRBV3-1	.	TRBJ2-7	TGTGCCAACAGCCAATATATGGGAGGAACCTACGAGCAGTACTTC	CANSQYMGGTYEQYF
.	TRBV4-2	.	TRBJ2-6	TGTGCCAGCAGCGAGAGTGGCTCTGGGGCCAACGTCCTGACTTTC	CASSESGSGANVLTF
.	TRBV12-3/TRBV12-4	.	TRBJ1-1	TGTGCCAGCAATAAAGGTATTGAAGCTTTCTTT	CASNKGIEAFF
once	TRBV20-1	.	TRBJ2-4	TGCAGTGTCCGTGGACTAGCCAAAAACATTCAGTACTTC	CSVRGLAKNIQYF
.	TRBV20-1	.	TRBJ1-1	TGCAGTGCTAGCGGGAACGCAGAAACTGAAGCTTTCTTT	CSASGNAETEAFF
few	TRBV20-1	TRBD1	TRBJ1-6	TGCAGTGCTCTGGACAGGAGCGCTCCCTCCTATAATTCACCCCTCCACTTT	CSALDRSAPSYNSPLHF
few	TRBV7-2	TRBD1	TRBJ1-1	TGTGCCAGCAGCTACGACAGGGACACTGAAGCTTTCTTT	CASSYDRDTEAFF
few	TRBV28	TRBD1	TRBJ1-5	TGTGCCAGCACGGGAGGGGGCTTGAGCAATCAGCCCCAGCATTTT	CASTGGGLSNQPQHF
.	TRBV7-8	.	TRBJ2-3	TGTGCCAGCAGCTTATGGGGCTACAAATCCACAGATACGCAGTATTTT	CASSLWGYKSTDTQYF
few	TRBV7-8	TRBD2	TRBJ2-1	TGTGCCAGCAGCGAGACTAGCGGGAGGTTTTACAATGAGCAGTTCTTC	CASSETSGRFYNEQFF
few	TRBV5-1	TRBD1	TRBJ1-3	TGCGCCAGCAGCCAAAGCGGGACAGGAAGCTCTGGAAACACCATATATTTT	CASSQSGTGSSGNTIYF
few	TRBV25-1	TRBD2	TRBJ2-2	TGTGCCAGCAGTGAATTTGCGGGAGAGGGCACCGGGGAGCTGTTTTTT	CASSEFAGEGTGELFF
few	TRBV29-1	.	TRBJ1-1	TGCAGCGTTGAAGCACAGGGTGACACTGAAGCTTTCTTT	CSVEAQGDTEAFF
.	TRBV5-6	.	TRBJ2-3	TGTGCCAGCACCGGGACATCCGTGGTTAGCGCGCAGTATTTT	CASTGTSVVSAQYF
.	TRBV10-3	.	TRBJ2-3	TGTGCCATCGGCTCCTCCGGAGATACGCAGTATTTT	CAIGSSGDTQYF
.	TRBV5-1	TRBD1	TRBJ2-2	TGCGCCAGCAGCCACCGGGACAGGGGGCGAACCGGGGAGCTGTTTTTT	CASSHRDRGRTGELFF
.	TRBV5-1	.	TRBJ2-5	TGCGCCAGCAGCTTGGCCAAACCGGAGACCCAGTACTTC	CASSLAKPETQYF
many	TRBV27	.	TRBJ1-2	TGTGCCAGCAGTTTCTCGGGAAACTATGGCTACACCTTC	CASSFSGNYGYTF
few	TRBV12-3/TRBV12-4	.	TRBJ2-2	TGTGCCACAACCATAAACACCGGGGAGCTGTTTTTT	CATTINTGELFF
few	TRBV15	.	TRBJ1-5	TGTGCCACCAGCAGAGACATCTCTCAGCCCCAGCATTTT	CATSRDISQPQHF
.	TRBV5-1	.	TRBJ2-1	TGCGCCAGCAGCGGGGACGGGTACTACAATGAGCAGTTCTTC	CASSGDGYYNEQFF
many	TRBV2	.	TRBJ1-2	TGTGCCAGCAGTGACAGCCTCTATGGCTACACCTTC	CASSDSLYGYTF
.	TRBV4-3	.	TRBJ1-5	TGCGCCAGCAGCCAAGTGGGCGCTACGCCCCAGCATTTT	CASSQVGATPQHF
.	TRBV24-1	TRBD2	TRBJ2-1	TGTGCCACCAGTGACCCGTCTAGCGGGAGGGCCGGGAATGAGCAGTTCTTC	CATSDPSSGRAGNEQFF
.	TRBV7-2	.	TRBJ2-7	TGTGCCAGCAGCTTTTCATTAGGGGGGCTCTACTACGAGCAGTACTTC	CASSFSLGGLYYEQYF
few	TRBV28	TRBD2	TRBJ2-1	TGTGCCAGCAGTTTCTTGCAGTCTAGCGGGGACAATGAGCAGTTCTTC	CASSFLQSSGDNEQFF
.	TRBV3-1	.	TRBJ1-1	TGTGCCAGCACCCAGGGGAGGAACACTGAAGCTTTCTTT	CASTQGRNTEAFF
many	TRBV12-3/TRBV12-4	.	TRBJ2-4	TGTGCCAGCAGCCCTCAACAACTAGCCAAAAACATTCAGTACTTC	CASSPQQLAKNIQYF
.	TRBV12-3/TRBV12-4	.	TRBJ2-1	TGTGCCAGCAGTTTCCAGCGGAAGAGGGGCAATGAGCAGTTCTTC	CASSFQRKRGNEQFF
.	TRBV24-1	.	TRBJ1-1	TGTGCCACCAGTGGAACAGCTGAGAACACTGAAGCTTTCTTT	CATSGTAENTEAFF
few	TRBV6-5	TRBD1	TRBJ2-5	TGTGCCAGCAGTTACTCCGGGACAGGGGGAGAGACCCAGTACTTC	CASSYSGTGGETQYF
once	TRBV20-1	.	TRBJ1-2	TGCAGTGCTAGGACAAGGGGCTATGGCTACACCTTC	CSARTRGYGYTF
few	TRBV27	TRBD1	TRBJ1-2	TGTGCCAGCAAAGGGGGCTCAGGCTATGGCTACACCTTC	CASKGGSGYGYTF
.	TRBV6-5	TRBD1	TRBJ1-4	TGTGCCAGCAGTTTAAAGTTTGGGACAGGGCGGAGGGAAAAACTGTTTTTT	CASSLKFGTGRREKLFF
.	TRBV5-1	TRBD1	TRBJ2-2	TGCGCCAGCAGCTTGACAGGGGGCGTCACCGGGGAGCTGTTTTTT	CASSLTGGVTGELFF
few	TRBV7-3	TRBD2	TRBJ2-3	TGTGCCAGCAGCTACGGACTAGCGGGGAGCACAGATACGCAGTATTTT	CASSYGLAGSTDTQYF
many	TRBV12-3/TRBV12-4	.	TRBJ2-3	TGTGCCAGCAGTTTCTCTGGAGGGCAGTATTTT	CASSFSGGQYF
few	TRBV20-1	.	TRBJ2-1	TGCAGTGCTAGAGGTCGGAAAGACTACAATGAGCAGTTCTTC	CSARGRKDYNEQFF
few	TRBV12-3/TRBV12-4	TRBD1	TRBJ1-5	TGTGCCAGCAGTCCCTCCTCTCCGGGGACAGGGAATCAGCCCCAGCATTTT	CASSPSSPGTGNQPQHF
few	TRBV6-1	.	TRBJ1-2	TGTGCCAGCAGTCGGTTACGGCAGAGAGGGGCAAACTATGGCTACACCTTC	CASSRLRQRGANYGYTF
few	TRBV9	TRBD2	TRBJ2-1	TGTGCCAGCAGGGGGGGGTCCTACAATGAGCAGTTCTTC	CASRGGSYNEQFF
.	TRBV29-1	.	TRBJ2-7	TGCAGCGTTGGCGGGACGGCGACCTACGAGCAGTACTTC	CSVGGTATYEQYF
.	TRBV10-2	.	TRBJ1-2	TGCGCCAGCAGTGACCGGGCAGGGCGAAGCTATGGCTACACCTTC	CASSDRAGRSYGYTF
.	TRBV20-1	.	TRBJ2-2	TGCAGTGCTAGAGGGACCGGGGAGCTGTTTTTT	CSARGTGELFF
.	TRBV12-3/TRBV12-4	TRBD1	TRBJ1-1	TGTGCCAGCAGCCGTGGACAGGCTGAAGCTTTCTTT	CASSRGQAEAFF
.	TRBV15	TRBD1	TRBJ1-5	TGTGCCACCAGCAGAGGTAGGACAGGGGGCAATCAGCCCCAGCATTTT	CATSRGRTGGNQPQHF
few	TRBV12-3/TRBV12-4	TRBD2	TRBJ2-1	TGTGCCAGCAGTTTCCAAGCGGGGGGGCTAGGGAATGAGCAGTTCTTC	CASSFQAGGLGNEQFF
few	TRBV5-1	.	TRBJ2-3	TGCGCCAGCGTCGGCAGCACAGATACGCAGTATTTT	CASVGSTDTQYF
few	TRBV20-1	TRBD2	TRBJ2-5	TGCAGTGCTAGAGATGGTAGCGGGACATACGGGACCCAGTACTTC	CSARDGSGTYGTQYF
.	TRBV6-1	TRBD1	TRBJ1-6	TGTGCCAGCAGCCGGGACAGAAGCATTAATTCACCCCTCCACTTT	CASSRDRSINSPLHF
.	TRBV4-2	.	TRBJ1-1	TGTGCCAGCAGCCAAGTTACGGAGAACACTGAAGCTTTCTTT	CASSQVTENTEAFF
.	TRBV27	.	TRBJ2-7	TGTGCCAGCAGTTTAGATATAGGCTCCTACGAGCAGTACTTC	CASSLDIGSYEQYF
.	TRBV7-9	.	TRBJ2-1	TGTGCCAGCAGCTTACGGGGGGCCGAATACCATGAGCAGTTCTTC	CASSLRGAEYHEQFF
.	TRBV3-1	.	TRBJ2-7	TGTGCCAGCAGCCCGGACCCTCAGGATGGCAAGCAGTACTTC	CASSPDPQDGKQYF
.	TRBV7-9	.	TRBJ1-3	TGTGCCAGCAGCTATCGGACGGATCTCTCTGGAAACACCATATATTTT	CASSYRTDLSGNTIYF
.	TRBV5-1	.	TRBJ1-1	TGCGCCAGCAGCCTGGGCGGCACGGGCGAAGCTTTCTTT	CASSLGGTGEAFF
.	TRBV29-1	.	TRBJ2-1	TGCAGCGTGTGGGACAACTACAATGAGCAGTTCTTC	CSVWDNYNEQFF